This T cell receptor beta chain was sequenced for a study of T cells in women clearing cervical HPV infection. The CDR3 covers 15 residues. Trimming removed 5 bases from V and 5 bases from J, with 18 bases in between. Per the germline V gene, CDR1 is LNHDA and CDR2 is SQIVND (reference sequence). In the case of this clone: The read ends 3 residues before the CDR3 terminus; that terminus is restored from the germline J gene.

Method: immunoSEQ multiplex PCR; TCRdb's copy keeps in-frame clones and lacks some. The repertoire shows over 30,000 clones; the top ten hold around 4.7%. This chain links TRBV19 with TRBJ1-2, with D possibly TRBD1 on 5 matching bases. The clonotype was recovered from a woman aged 18 to 75 with a cervical HPV16 infection that either progressed to CIN3+ or cleared (not recorded which). The sample taken for sequencing was blood buffy coat. The CDR3 bases that were read are TGTGCCAGTAGTTCCTCCGGGACCGGGACTTATGGC. It translates to CASSSSGTGTYG. The whole CDR3 reads CASSSSGTGTYGYTF.